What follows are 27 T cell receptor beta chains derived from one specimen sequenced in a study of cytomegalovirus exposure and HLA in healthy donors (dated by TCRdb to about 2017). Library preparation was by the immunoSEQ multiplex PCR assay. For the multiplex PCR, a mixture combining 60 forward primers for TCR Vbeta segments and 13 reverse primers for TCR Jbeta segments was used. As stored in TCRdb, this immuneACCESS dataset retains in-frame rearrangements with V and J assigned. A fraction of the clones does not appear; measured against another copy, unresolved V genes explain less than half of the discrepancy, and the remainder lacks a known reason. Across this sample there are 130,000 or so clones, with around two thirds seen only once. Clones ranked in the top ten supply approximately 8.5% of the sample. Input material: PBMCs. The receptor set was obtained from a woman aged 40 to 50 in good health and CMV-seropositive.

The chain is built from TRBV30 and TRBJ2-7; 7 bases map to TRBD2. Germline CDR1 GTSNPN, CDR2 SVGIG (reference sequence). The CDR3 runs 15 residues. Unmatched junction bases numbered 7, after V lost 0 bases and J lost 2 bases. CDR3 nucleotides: TGTGCCTGGAGTGTACGGGTGGGGGGGGCCTACGAGCAGTACTTC. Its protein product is CAWSVRVGGAYEQYF.

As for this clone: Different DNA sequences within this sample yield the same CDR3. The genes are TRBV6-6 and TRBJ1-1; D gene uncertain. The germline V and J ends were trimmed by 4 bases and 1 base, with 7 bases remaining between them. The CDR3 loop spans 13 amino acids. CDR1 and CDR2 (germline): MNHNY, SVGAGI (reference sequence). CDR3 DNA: TGTGCCAGCAGTTTAACGGGGAACACTGAAGCTTTCTTT. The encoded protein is CASSLTGNTEAFF.

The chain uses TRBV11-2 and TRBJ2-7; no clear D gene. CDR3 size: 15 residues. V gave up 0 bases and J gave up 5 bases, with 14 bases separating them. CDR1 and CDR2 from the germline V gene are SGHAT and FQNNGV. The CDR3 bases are TGTGCCAGCAGCTTAGATGGGTACGGGTCGAACGAGCAGTACTTC. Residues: CASSLDGYGSNEQYF.

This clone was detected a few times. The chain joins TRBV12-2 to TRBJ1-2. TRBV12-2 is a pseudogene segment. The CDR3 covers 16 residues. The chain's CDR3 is CASRLASTGGGYGYTF. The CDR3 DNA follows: TGTGCAAGTCGCTTAGCGTCAACCGGGGGTGGCTATGGCTACACCTTC.

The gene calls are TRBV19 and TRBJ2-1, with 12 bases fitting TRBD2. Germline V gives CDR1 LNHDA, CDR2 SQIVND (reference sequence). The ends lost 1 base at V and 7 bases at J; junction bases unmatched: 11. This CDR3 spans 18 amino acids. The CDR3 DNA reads TGTGCCAGTAGTATAGCTTGGTCGGGAACTAGCGGGGGGAATGAGCAGTTCTTC. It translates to CASSIAWSGTSGGNEQFF.

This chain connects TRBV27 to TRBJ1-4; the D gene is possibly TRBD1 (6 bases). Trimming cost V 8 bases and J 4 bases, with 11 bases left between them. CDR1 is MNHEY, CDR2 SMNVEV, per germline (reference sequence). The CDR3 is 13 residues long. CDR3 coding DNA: TGTGCCAGCTTGGACAGAAATAATGAAAAACTGTTTTTT. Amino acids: CASLDRNNEKLFF.

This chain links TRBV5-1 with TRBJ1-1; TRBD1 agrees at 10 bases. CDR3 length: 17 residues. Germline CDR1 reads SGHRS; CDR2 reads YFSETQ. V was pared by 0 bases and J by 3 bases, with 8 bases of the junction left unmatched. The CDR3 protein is CASSLGQGAKMDTEAFF. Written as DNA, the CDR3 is TGCGCCAGCAGCTTGGGACAGGGGGCGAAGATGGACACTGAAGCTTTCTTT. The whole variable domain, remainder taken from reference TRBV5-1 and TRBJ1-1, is KAGVTQTPRYLIKTRGQQVTLSCSPISGHRSVSWYQQTPGQGLQFLFEYFSETQRNKGNFPGRFSGRQFSNSRSEMNVSTLELGDSALYLCASSLGQGAKMDTEAFFGQGTRLTVV.

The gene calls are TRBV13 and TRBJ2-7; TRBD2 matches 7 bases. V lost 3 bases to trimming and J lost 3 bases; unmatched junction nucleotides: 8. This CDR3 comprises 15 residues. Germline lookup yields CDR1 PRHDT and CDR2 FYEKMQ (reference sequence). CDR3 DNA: TGTGCCAGCAGCTTGGGAGGGACGGATGGCTACGAGCAGTACTTC. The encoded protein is CASSLGGTDGYEQYF.

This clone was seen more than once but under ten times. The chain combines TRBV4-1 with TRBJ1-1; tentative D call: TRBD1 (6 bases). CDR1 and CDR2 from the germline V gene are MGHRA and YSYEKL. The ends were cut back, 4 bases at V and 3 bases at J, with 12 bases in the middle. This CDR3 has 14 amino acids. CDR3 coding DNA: TGCGCCAGCAGCCTCTCCAGGGGTGACACTGAAGCTTTCTTT. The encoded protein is CASSLSRGDTEAFF.

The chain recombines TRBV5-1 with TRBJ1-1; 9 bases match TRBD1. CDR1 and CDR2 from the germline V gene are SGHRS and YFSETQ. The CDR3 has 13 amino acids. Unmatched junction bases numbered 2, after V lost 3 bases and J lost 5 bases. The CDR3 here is CASSSGQGTEAFF. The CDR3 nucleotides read TGCGCCAGCAGCTCTGGACAGGGGACTGAAGCTTTCTTT.

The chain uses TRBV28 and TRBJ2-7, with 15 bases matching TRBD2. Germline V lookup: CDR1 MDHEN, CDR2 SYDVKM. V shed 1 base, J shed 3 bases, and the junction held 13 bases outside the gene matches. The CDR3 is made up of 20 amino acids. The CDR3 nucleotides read TGTGCCAGCAGTTTATTGATGGGGACTAGCGGGAGGTTTCGAGACTACGAGCAGTACTTC. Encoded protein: CASSLLMGTSGRFRDYEQYF.

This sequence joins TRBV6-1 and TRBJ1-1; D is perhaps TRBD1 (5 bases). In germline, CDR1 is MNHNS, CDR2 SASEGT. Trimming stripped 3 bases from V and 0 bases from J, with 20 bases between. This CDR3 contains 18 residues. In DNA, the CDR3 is TGTGCCAGCAGTGAGGTATTTGGGGGGGGAGCGATGAACACTGAAGCTTTCTTT. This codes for CASSEVFGGGAMNTEAFF.

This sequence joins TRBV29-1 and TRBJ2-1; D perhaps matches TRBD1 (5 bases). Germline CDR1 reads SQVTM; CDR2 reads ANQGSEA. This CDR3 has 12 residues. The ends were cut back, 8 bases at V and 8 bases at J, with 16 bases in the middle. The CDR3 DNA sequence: TGCAGCATTAATGTGTGGGGCCATGAGCAGTTCTTC. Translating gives CSINVWGHEQFF.

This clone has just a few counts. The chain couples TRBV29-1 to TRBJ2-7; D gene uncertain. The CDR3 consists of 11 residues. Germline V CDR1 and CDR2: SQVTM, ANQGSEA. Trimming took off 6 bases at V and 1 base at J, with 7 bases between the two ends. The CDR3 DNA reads TGCAGCGTGCAGGTATCCTACGAGCAGTACTTC. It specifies CSVQVSYEQYF.

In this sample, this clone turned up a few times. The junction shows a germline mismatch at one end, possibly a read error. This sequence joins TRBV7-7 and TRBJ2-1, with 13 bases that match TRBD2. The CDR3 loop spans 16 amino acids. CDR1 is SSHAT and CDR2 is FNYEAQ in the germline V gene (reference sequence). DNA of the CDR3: TGTGCTAGCAGCTTACGACTAGCGGGAGGCGACAATGAGCAGTTCTTC. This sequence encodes CASSLRLAGGDNEQFF.

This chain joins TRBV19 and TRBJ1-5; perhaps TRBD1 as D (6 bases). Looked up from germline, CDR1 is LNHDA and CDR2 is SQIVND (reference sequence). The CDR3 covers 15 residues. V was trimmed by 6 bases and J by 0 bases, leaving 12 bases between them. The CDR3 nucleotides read TGTGCCAGTAGCGACACAGGGACTAGCAATCAGCCCCAGCATTTT. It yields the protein CASSDTGTSNQPQHF.

The CDR3 DNA sequence: TGCAGCGTTGGAGGGCAGCTGAACACTGAAGCTTTCTTT. Its protein is CSVGGQLNTEAFF. The chain uses TRBV29-1 and TRBJ1-1; D gene uncertain. The CDR3 is 13 residues long. Per germline, CDR1 SQVTM and CDR2 ANQGSEA. V lost 4 bases, J lost 0 bases, and 9 bases lay in between.

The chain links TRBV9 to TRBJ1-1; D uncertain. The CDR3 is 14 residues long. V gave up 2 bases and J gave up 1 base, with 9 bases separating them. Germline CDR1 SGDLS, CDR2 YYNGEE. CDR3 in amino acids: CASSVDLGNTEAFF. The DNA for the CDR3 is TGTGCCAGCAGCGTTGACTTGGGGAACACTGAAGCTTTCTTT.

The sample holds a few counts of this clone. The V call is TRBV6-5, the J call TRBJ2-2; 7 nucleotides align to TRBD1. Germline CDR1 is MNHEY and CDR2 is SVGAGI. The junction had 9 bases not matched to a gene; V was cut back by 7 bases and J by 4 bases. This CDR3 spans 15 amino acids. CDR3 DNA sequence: TGTGCCAGCACAAAGGGGGCTTCGGGCACCGGGGAGCTGTTTTTT. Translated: CASTKGASGTGELFF.

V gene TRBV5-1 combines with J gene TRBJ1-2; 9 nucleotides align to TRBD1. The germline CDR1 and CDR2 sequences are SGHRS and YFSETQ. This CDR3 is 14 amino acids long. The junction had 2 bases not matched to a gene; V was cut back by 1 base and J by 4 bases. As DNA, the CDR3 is TGCGCCAGCAGCTTGACAGGGGGCATCTATGGCTACACCTTC. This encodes CASSLTGGIYGYTF.

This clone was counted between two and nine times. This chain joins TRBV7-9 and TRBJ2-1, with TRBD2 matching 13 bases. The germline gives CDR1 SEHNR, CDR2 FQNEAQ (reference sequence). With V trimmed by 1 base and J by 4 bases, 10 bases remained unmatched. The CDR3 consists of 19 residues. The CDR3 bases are TGTGCCAGCAGCTTAGGAGGGGTACTAGCGGGAGGGGTGTACAATGAGCAGTTCTTC. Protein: CASSLGGVLAGGVYNEQFF.

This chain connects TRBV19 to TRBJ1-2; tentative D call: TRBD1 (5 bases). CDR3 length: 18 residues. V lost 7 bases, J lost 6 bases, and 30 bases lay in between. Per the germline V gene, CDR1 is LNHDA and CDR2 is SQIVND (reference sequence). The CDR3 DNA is TGTGCCAGTACCCCCCTTGTCCCCAGGGCGAAGGAGGGTGATGGCTACACCTTC. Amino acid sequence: CASTPLVPRAKEGDGYTF.

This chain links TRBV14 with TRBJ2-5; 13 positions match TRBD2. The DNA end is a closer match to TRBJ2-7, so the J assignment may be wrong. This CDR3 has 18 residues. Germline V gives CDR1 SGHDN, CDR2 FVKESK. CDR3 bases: TGTGCCAGCAGCCCAAAAGCAGGGGGACTAGCGGGATTCTACGAGCAGTACTTC. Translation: CASSPKAGGLAGFYEQYF.

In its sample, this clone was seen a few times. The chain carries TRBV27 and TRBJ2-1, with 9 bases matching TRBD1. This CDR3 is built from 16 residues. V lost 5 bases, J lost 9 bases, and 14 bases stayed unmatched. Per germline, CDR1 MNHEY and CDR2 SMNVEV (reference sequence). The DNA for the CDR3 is TGTGCCAGCAGTCCCCGACAGGGGGAGATATCGAGTGAGCAGTTCTTC. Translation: CASSPRQGEISSEQFF.

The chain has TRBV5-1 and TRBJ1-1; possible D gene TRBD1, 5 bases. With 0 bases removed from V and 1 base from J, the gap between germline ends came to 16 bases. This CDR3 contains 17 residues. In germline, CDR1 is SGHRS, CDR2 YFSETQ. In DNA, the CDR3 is TGCGCCAGCAGCTTGGAGGCGGGGGTGAAGGGGAACACTGAAGCTTTCTTT. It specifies CASSLEAGVKGNTEAFF.

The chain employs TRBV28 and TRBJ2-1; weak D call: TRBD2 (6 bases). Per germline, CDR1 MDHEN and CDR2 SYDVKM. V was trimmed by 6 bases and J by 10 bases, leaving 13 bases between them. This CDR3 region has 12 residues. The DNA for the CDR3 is TGTGCCAGCAGCTCCCCGGGGAGGGAGCAGTTCTTC. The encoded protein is CASSSPGREQFF.

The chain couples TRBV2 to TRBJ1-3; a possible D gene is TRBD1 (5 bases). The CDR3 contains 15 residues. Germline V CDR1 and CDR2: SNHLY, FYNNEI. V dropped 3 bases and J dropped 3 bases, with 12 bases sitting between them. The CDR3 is CASSEGGKIGNTIYF. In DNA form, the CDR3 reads TGTGCCAGCAGTGAGGGGGGAAAGATTGGAAACACCATATATTTT.